This entry is about one T cell receptor (beta chain). Its antigen is still unknown. This sample is drawn from a study of cytomegalovirus exposure and HLA in healthy donors. CDR1 and CDR2 (germline): SGHRS, YFSETQ. Between the trimmed V and J ends, which lost 6 bases and 6 bases, there was a span of 10 bases. This CDR3 spans 12 amino acids. Among the 110 or so subjects of the validation cohort, separate from the approximately 670-subject first cohort, were the donors. Data came from immunoSEQ multiplex PCR; TCRdb stores just in-frame clones and leaves some out. The profile shows about 240,000 clones, around 87% of them singletons. Study-wide points: Investigators reported 164 TCR beta chains as tied to cytomegalovirus. One later analysis, an examination of the 100 to 150 validation repertoires, found that first-cohort TCR clusters tended to co-occur in them. The classifier, whose performance was assessed in both the original and validation cohorts, reportedly diagnosed cytomegalovirus status with high specificity and sensitivity.

The chain recombines TRBV5-1 with TRBJ2-1; a possible D gene is TRBD2 (5 bases). The origin of this receptor is a woman in her twenties or thirties in good health and CMV-seropositive. What was sequenced was PBMCs. The CDR3 here is CASTDFSNEQFF. The CDR3 coding sequence is TGCGCCAGCACGGACTTCTCCAATGAGCAGTTCTTC.